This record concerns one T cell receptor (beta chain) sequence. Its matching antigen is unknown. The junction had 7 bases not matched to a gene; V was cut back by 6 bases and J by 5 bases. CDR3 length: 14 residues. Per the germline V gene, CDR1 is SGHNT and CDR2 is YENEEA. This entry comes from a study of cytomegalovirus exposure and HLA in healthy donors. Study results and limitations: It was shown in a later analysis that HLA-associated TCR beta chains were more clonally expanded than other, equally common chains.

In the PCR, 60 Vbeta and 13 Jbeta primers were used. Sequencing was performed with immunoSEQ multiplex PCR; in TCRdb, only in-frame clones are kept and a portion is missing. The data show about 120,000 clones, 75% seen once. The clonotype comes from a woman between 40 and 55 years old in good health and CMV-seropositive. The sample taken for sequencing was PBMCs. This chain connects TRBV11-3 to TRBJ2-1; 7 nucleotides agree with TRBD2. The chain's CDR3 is CASSPTSSNNEQFF. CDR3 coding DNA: TGTGCCAGCAGTCCGACTAGCTCTAACAATGAGCAGTTCTTC.